What follows are 4 T cell receptor beta chains derived from one specimen sequenced in a study of identical twins. TCRdb reprocessed the 5' RACE reads via MiXCR and lists one record per CDR3 protein. The sample has around 1.7 million distinct CDR3 sequences; around a third are singletons. The source material was cord blood. These receptors all stem from a newborn girl in good health.

The chain is built from TRBV11-2 and TRBJ2-1; TRBD2 aligns across 8 bases. The germline V gene has CDR1 SGHAT and CDR2 FQNNGV. The CDR3 contains 15 residues. With V trimmed by 5 bases and J by 4 bases, 7 bases remained unmatched. Here the CDR3 DNA reads TGTGCCAGCAGCCCCCGGACTAGCATATACAATGAGCAGTTCTTC. It translates to CASSPRTSIYNEQFF.

The chain has TRBV20-1 and TRBJ2-5; 10 positions match TRBD2. The CDR3 covers 16 residues. The ends lost 6 bases at V and 11 bases at J; junction bases unmatched: 21. Germline V lookup: CDR1 DFQATT, CDR2 SNEGSKA (reference sequence). CDR3 DNA sequence: TGCAGTGCCCGAAAGGGGCTAGCGGGGGCCTACAATGAGCAGTACTTC. This codes for CSARKGLAGAYNEQYF.

This clonotype was found many times. This chain links TRBV27 with TRBJ2-1, with 7 bases fitting TRBD2. This CDR3 contains 13 residues. Losses at the gene ends were 6 bases for V and 7 bases for J; bases not matched to a gene: 6. Looked up from germline, CDR1 is MNHEY and CDR2 is SMNVEV (reference sequence). CDR3 sequence: CASRDNSGNEQFF. In DNA, the CDR3 is TGTGCCAGCAGAGATAATAGCGGGAATGAGCAGTTCTTC.

The gene calls are TRBV11-2 and TRBJ2-1, with TRBD2 matching over 11 bases. This CDR3 is 17 amino acids long. Germline V gene sequence: CDR1 SGHAT, CDR2 FQNNGV. The V segment lost 5 bases and the J segment 3 bases; nucleotides outside the gene matches: 9. The CDR3 loop reads CASSLRVGLAVYNEQFF. CDR3 DNA: TGTGCCAGCAGCCTCCGGGTGGGACTAGCGGTCTACAATGAGCAGTTCTTC.